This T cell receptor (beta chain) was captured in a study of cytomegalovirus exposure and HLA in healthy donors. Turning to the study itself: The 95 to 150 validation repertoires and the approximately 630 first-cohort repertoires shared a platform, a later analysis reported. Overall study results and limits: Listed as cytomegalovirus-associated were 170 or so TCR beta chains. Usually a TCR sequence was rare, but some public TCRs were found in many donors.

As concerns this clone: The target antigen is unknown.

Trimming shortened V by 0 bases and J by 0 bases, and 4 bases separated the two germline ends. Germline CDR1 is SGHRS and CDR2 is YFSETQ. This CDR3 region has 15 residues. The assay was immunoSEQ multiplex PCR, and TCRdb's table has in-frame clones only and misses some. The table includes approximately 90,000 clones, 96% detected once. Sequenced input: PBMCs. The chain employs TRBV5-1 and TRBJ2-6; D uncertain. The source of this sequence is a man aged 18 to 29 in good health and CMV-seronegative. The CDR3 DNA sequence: TGCGCCAGCAGCTTGGAGAGCTCTGGGGCCAACGTCCTGACTTTC. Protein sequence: CASSLESSGANVLTF.